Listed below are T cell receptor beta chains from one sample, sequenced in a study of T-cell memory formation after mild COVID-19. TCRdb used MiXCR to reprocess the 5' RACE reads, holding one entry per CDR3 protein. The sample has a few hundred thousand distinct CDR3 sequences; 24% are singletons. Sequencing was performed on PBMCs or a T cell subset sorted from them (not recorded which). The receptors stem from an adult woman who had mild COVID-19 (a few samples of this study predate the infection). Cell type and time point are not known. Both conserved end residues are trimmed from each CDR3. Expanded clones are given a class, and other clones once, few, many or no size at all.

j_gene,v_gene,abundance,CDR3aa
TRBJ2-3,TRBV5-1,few,ASSLEARTDTQY
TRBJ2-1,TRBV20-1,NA,SARRPRTGPDLYNEQF
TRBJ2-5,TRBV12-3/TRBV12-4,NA,ASRGEGTEETQY
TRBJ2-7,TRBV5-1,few,ASSSDGGRQY
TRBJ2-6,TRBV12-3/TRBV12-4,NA,ATGGVGANVLT
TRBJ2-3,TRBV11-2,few,ASSLVWGPLDTQY
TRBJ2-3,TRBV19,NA,ASSDVPRMTTDTQY
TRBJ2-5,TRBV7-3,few,ASARRGGSGETQY
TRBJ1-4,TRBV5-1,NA,ASSSAGSTNEKLF
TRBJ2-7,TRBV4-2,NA,ASSQDWVAGGLIYEQY
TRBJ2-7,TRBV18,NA,ASSLPTVSYEQY
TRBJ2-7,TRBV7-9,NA,ASSERDALGQY
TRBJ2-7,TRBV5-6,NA,ASSTLGQGADYEQY
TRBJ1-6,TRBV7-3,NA,ASSLTVLNSPLH
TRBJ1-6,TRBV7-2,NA,ASSLESRTRNSPLH
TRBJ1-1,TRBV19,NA,ASSTSPGQYNTNTEAF
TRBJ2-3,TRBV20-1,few,SVKIGDTQY
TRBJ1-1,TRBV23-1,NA,ASSQAWGTEAF
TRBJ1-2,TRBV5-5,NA,ASSPGNNAPQYGYT
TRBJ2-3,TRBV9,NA,ASSLEGDFSTDTQY
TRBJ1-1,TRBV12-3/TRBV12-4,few,ASSLVPDLNTEAF
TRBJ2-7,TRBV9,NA,ASSESGQIYEQY
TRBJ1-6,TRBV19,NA,ASSIVVSTAYNSPLH
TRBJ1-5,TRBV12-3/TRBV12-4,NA,ASSSRDSYSNQPQH
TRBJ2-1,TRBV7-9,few,ASSFSIRDEQF
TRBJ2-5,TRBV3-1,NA,ASSRIEKTQY
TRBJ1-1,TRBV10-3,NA,AISEGGSTEAF
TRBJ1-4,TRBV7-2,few,ASSSRGPDGIQREKLF
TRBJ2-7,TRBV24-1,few,ATSDPLAGGGYEQY
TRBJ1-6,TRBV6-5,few,ASSWTGYNSPLH
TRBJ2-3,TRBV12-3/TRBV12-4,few,ASRSWVTDTQY
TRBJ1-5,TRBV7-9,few,ASSSGQINQPQH
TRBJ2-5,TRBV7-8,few,ASSLHPTGVIQETQY
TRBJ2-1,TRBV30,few,AWVQVSGRGYEQF
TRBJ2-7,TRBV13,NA,ASSARRTSGYEQY
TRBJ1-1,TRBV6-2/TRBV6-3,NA,ASSPQGKQDTEAF
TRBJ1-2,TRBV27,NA,ASSQQGALYGYT
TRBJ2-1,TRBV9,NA,ASSPHLAGRTYNEQF
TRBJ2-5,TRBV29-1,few,SVPDHRGSETQY
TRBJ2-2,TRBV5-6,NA,ASSLNRLSTGELF
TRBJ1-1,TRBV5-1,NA,ASSLGVADTEAF
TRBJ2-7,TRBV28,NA,ASSLIQGANEQY
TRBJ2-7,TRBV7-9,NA,ASSFLDRAKY
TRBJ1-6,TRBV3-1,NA,ASSRQGFSPLH
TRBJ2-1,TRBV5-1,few,ASSFAGNEQF
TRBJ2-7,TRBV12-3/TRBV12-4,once,ASRRQGALHEQY
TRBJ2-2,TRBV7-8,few,ASSSRGGGTGELF
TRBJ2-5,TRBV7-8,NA,ASSDSRRETQY
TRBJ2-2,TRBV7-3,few,ASSSRSTGELF
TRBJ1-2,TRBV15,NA,ATSRARTGGVYGYT
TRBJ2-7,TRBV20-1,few,SARKRQGDEQY
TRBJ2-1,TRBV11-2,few,ASSSVRAGRYNEQF
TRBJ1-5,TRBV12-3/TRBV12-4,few,ASRQGQGNQPQH
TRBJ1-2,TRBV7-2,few,ASSLSRGGGYT
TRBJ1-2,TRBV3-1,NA,ASSRSQGNYGYT
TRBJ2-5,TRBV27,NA,ASSLKGSQETQY
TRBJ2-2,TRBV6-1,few,ASSVIHTGELF
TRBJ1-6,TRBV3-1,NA,ASSPGTGGDSPLH
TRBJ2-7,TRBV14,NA,ASSLWSTYEQY